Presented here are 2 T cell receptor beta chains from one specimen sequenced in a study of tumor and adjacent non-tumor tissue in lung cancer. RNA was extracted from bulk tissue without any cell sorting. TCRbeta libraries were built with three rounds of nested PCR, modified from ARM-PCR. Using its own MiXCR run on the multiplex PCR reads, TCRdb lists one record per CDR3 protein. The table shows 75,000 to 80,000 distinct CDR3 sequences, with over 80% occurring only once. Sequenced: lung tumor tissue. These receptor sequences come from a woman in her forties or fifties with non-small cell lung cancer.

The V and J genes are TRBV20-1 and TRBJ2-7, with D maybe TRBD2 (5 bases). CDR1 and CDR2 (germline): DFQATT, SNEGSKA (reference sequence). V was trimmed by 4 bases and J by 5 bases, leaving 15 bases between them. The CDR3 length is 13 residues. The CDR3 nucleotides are TGCAGTGCTAACGGAGCTGACTACCACGAGCAGTACTTC. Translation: CSANGADYHEQYF.

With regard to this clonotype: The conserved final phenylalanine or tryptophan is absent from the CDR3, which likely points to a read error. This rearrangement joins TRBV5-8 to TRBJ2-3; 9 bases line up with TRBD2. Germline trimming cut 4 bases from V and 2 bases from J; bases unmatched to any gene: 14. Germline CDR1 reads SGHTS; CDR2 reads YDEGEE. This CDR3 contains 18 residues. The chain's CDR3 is CASSQWTAGGPSTDTQYY. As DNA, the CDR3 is TGTGCCAGCAGCCAATGGACGGCGGGAGGGCCTTCCACAGATACGCAGTATTAT.